The 15 T cell receptor beta chains given below trace back to one sample, sequenced in a study of cytomegalovirus exposure and HLA in healthy donors. Researchers ran the PCR with 60 Vbeta and 13 Jbeta primers. Profiled with immunoSEQ multiplex PCR; TCRdb holds only in-frame clones, not every one. The repertoire holds roughly 89,000 clones, roughly 60% seen once, with 20% to 25% in the top ten. Sequenced input: PBMCs. All receptors derive from a woman aged 50 to 60 in good health and CMV-seropositive.

This CDR3 is CASSEGFGGEKLFF. In DNA form, the CDR3 reads TGTGCCAGCAGTGAAGGTTTCGGGGGTGAAAAACTGTTTTTT. V is TRBV6-1 and J is TRBJ1-4; D possibly corresponds to TRBD1 (5 bases). The ends were cut back, 1 base at V and 7 bases at J, with 10 bases in the middle. Per the germline V gene, CDR1 is MNHNS and CDR2 is SASEGT. The CDR3 loop spans 14 amino acids.

This clone was seen only once. The chain uses TRBV4-3 and TRBJ1-1; perhaps TRBD1 as D (5 bases). The V and J ends lost 0 bases and 6 bases respectively, with 14 bases between them. The CDR3 has 15 amino acids. Germline values: CDR1 LGHNA, CDR2 YSLEER. CDR3 loop: CASSQDLRVYSEAFF. For the CDR3, the DNA is TGCGCCAGCAGCCAAGATCTCAGGGTGTATTCTGAAGCTTTCTTT.

This clone was observed once. The genes are TRBV6-1 and TRBJ2-7, with 10 bases lining up with TRBD1. Germline assignment: CDR1 MNHNS and CDR2 SASEGT. This CDR3 region has 14 residues. V shed 8 bases, J shed 3 bases, and the junction held 7 bases outside the gene matches. The CDR3 here is CASGTRTGGYEQYF. DNA of the CDR3: TGTGCCAGCGGAACCCGGACAGGGGGCTACGAGCAGTACTTC.

The chain combines TRBV7-8 with TRBJ2-7; D gene unclear. Germline lookup yields CDR1 SGHVS and CDR2 FQNEAQ. With 1 base removed from V and 6 bases from J, the gap between germline ends came to 16 bases. This CDR3 contains 15 residues. The CDR3 region has the DNA TGTGCCAGCAGCTTAGACGACATGACAACCCGCGAGCAGTACTTC. Its protein is CASSLDDMTTREQYF.

The chain carries TRBV7-9 and TRBJ2-7, with TRBD1 matching over 8 bases. The V gene end was trimmed by 3 bases and the J gene end by 7 bases; junction bases not matched to a gene: 2. CDR3 length equals 12 residues. Germline V lookup: CDR1 SEHNR, CDR2 FQNEAQ (reference sequence). The CDR3 is CASSFTGGEQYF. The CDR3 nucleotides read TGTGCCAGCAGCTTTACAGGGGGTGAGCAGTACTTC.

The chain uses TRBV2 and TRBJ1-2; possible D gene TRBD1, 5 bases. The germline V gene has CDR1 SNHLY and CDR2 FYNNEI. This CDR3 spans 15 amino acids. Trimming removed 3 bases from V and 0 bases from J, with 11 bases in between. CDR3 sequence (DNA): TGTGCCAGCAGTGACCAGGGTATAGCTAACTATGGCTACACCTTC. It translates to CASSDQGIANYGYTF.

This clone has only one observation. This chain connects TRBV6-6 to TRBJ1-1; 7 bases agree with TRBD1. The CDR3 has 13 amino acids. The junction had 8 bases not matched to a gene; V was cut back by 6 bases and J by 7 bases. CDR1 and CDR2 (germline): MNHNY, SVGAGI (reference sequence). The CDR3 region has the DNA TGTGCCAGCAGGACAGGGCAGTACGGTGAAGCTTTCTTT. Its protein is CASRTGQYGEAFF.

The chain has TRBV18 and TRBJ2-3, with 11 bases that match TRBD1. This CDR3 comprises 15 residues. The trim removed 6 bases at V and 4 bases at J, leaving 6 bases unmatched. CDR1 is KGHSH, CDR2 LQKENI, per germline. CDR3 sequence: CASSSGTGGPDTQYF. The CDR3 DNA reads as TGTGCCAGCTCTTCTGGGACAGGGGGGCCAGATACGCAGTATTTT.

This clone was picked up a small number of times. This chain joins TRBV7-9 and TRBJ2-2; 7 nucleotides match TRBD2. With V trimmed by 5 bases and J by 4 bases, 10 bases remained unmatched. Germline V CDR1 and CDR2: SEHNR, FQNEAQ (reference sequence). The CDR3 spans 16 residues. In DNA, the CDR3 is TGTGCCAGCAGCCAGCAGGCGGGGGTCGGCACCGGGGAGCTGTTTTTT. Protein: CASSQQAGVGTGELFF.

The J gene is TRBJ1-4, the V gene TRBV28; no reliable D call. The germline V gene has CDR1 MDHEN and CDR2 SYDVKM. The V end lost 2 bases, the J end lost 3 bases, and 10 bases lay between the germline ends. The CDR3 covers 15 residues. In nucleotides, the CDR3 is TGTGCCAGCAGTTTAGGACTAGCACCTAATGAAAAACTGTTTTTT. It specifies CASSLGLAPNEKLFF.

The chain uses TRBV5-1 and TRBJ1-6; TRBD1 matches 7 bases. The CDR3 is 15 amino acids. Looked up from germline, CDR1 is SGHRS and CDR2 is YFSETQ. Germline trimming cut 0 bases from V and 7 bases from J; bases unmatched to any gene: 4. The chain's CDR3 is CASSLVGQMNSPLHF. The CDR3 DNA reads TGCGCCAGCAGCTTGGTGGGACAGATGAATTCACCCCTCCACTTT.

This rearrangement joins TRBV9 to TRBJ1-3; a weak D match, TRBD1 (5 bases). Trimming took 3 bases from V and 4 from J, leaving 17 bases between them. The length of the CDR3 is 16 residues. Germline CDR1 SGDLS, CDR2 YYNGEE. CDR3 amino acids: CASSAGTGPGGNTIYF. The DNA of the CDR3 is TGTGCCAGCAGCGCGGGGACTGGCCCGGGGGGAAACACCATATATTTT.

The rearrangement links TRBV10-3 to TRBJ1-5, with D uncertain. The V and J ends lost 10 bases and 5 bases respectively, with 18 bases between them. The CDR3 extends over 14 amino acids. The V gene's germline CDR1 is ENHRY and CDR2 SYGVKD. DNA of the CDR3: TGTGCCACAACAGCCACCCGCTCGGATCAGCCCCAGCATTTT. Translating it yields CATTATRSDQPQHF.

This clone came up once. The CDR3 is CASSARRRDEQFF. The CDR3 nucleotides read TGTGCCAGCAGCGCGCGGCGTCGGGATGAGCAGTTCTTC. This chain links TRBV9 with TRBJ2-1; D unresolved. Germline-derived CDR1 and CDR2 are SGDLS and YYNGEE. The CDR3 consists of 13 residues. The ends were cut back, 3 bases at V and 8 bases at J, with 12 bases in the middle.

V is TRBV4-3 and J is TRBJ1-1; 8 bases are a match to TRBD1. The germline V gene has CDR1 LGHNA and CDR2 YSLEER. The V gene end was trimmed by 3 bases and the J gene end by 1 base; junction bases not matched to a gene: 4. The CDR3 is made up of 15 amino acids. The CDR3 spells CASSQRTGKNTEAFF. The CDR3 DNA follows: TGCGCCAGCAGCCAGCGGACAGGGAAGAACACTGAAGCTTTCTTT.